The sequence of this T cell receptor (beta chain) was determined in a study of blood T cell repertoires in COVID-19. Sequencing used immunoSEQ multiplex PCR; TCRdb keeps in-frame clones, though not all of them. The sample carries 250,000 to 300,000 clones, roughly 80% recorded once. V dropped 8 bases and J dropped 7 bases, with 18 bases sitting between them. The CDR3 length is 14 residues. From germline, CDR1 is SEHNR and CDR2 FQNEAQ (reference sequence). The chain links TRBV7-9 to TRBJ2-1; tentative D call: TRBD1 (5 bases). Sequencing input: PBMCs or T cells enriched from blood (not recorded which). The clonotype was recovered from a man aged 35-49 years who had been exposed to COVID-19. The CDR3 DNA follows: TGTGCCAGCGCCCCCAGGGCCGGCCCAAATGAGCAGTTCTTC. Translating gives CASAPRAGPNEQFF.